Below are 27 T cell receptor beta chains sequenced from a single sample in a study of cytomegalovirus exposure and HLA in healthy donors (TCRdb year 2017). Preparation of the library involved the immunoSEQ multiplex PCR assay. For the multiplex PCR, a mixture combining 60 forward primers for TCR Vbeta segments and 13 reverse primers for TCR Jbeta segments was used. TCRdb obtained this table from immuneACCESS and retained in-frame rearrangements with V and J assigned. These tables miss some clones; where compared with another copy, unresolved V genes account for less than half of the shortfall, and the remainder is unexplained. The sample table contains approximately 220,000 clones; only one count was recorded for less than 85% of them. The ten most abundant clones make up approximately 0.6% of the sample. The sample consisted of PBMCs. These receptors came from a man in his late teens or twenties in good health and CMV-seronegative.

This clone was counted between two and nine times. Here the CDR3 reads CASSSHRGPLYGYTF. In nucleotides, the CDR3 is TGTGCCAGCAGTTCTCACAGGGGACCCCTATATGGCTACACCTTC. V gene TRBV6-5 combines with J gene TRBJ1-2; 7 bases agree with TRBD1. V dropped 4 bases and J dropped 5; count of bases not matched to a gene: 10. This CDR3 is 15 amino acids long. Germline V gene sequence: CDR1 MNHEY, CDR2 SVGAGI.

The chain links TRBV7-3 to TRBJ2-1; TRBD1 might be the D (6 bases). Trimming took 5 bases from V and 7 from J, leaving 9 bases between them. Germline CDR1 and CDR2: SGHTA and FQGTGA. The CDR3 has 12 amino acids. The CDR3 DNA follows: TGTGCCAGCAGCCCACAGGGAAATGAGCAGTTCTTC. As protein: CASSPQGNEQFF.

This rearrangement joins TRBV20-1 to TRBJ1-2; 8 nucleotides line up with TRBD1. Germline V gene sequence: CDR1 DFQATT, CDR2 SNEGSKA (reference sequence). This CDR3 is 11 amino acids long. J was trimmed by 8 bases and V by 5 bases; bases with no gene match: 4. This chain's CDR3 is CSADDRGGYTF. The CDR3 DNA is TGCAGTGCTGATGACAGGGGCGGCTACACCTTC.

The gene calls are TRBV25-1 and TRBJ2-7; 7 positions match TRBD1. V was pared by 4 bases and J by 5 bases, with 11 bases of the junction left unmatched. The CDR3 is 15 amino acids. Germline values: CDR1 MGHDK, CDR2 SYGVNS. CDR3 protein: CASSALDRVAHEQYF. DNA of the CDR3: TGTGCCAGCAGTGCCCTCGACAGGGTGGCCCACGAGCAGTACTTC.

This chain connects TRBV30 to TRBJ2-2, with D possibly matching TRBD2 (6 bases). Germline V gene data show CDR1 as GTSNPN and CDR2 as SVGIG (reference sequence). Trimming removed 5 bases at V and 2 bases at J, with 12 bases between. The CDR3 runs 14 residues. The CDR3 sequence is CAWVGGANTGELFF. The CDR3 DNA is TGTGCCTGGGTTGGAGGGGCTAACACCGGGGAGCTGTTTTTT. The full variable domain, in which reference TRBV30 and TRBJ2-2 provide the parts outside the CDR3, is SQTIHQWPATLVQPVGSPLSLECTVEGTSNPNLYWYRQAAGRGLQLLFYSVGIGQISSEVPQNLSASRPQDRQFILSSKKLLLSDSGFYLCAWVGGANTGELFFGEGSRLTVL.

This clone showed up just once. The CDR3, as DNA: TGCGCCAGCAGCTTGGACGGGATGAACACTGAAGCTTTCTTT. Translated, it gives CASSLDGMNTEAFF. This chain connects TRBV5-1 to TRBJ1-1; no firm D call. The CDR3 consists of 14 residues. V was clipped by 0 bases and J by 0 bases, with 6 bases between them. The germline V gene has CDR1 SGHRS and CDR2 YFSETQ.

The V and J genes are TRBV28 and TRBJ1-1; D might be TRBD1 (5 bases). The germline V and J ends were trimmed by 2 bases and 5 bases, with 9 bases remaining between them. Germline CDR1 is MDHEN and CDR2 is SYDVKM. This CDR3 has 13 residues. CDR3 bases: TGTGCCAGCAGTTTAAGGGGTTTTACTGAAGCTTTCTTT. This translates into CASSLRGFTEAFF. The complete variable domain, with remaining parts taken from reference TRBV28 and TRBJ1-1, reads DVKVTQSSRYLVKRTGEKVFLECVQDMDHENMFWYRQDPGLGLRLIYFSYDVKMKEKGDIPEGYSVSREKKERFSLILESASTNQTSMYLCASSLRGFTEAFFGQGTRLTVV.

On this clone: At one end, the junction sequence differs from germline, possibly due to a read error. The CDR3 region has the DNA TGTTCCAGCAGCTTAGGGGGGACAGGTCATAAGCCCCAGCATTTT. Residues: CSSSLGGTGHKPQHF. The chain couples TRBV7-9 to TRBJ1-5, with TRBD1 matching 8 bases. There are 15 residues in the CDR3. Germline loops: CDR1 SEHNR, CDR2 FQNEAQ (reference sequence). Looking up the rest from reference TRBV7-9 and TRBJ1-5 gives the full variable domain: DTGVSQNPRHKITKRGQNVTFRCDPISEHNRLYWYRQTLGQGPEFLTYFQNEAQLEKSRLLSDRFSAERPKGSFSTLEIQRTEQGDSAMYLCSSSLGGTGHKPQHFGDGTRLSIL.

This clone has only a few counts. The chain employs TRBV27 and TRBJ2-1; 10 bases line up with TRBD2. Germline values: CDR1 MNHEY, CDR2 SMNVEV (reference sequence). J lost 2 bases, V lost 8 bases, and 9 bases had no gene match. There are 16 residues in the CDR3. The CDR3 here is CASARSSGRTYNEQFF. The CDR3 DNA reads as TGTGCCAGCGCTAGGTCTAGCGGGAGAACCTACAATGAGCAGTTCTTC.

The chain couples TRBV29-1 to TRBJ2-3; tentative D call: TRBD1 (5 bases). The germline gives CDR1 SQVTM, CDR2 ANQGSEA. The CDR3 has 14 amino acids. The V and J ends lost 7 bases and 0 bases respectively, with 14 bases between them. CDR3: CSAPPQGSTDTQYF. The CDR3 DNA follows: TGCAGCGCTCCGCCGCAGGGCAGCACAGATACGCAGTATTTT.

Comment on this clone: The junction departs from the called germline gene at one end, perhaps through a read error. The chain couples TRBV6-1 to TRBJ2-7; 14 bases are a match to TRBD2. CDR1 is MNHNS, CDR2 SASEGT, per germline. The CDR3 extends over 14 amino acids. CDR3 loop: CASSEALGLAGVRF. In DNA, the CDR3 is TGTGCCAGCAGTGAAGCGTTGGGACTAGCGGGAGTTAGATTC.

The DNA for the CDR3 is TGCAGTGCTACTACAGAAGAGACCCAGTACTTC. It is translated as CSATTEETQYF. The chain has TRBV20-1 and TRBJ2-5, with D hard to call. Deletions cut 4 bases from V and 3 bases from J, with 6 bases between. The CDR3 is 11 residues long. In germline, CDR1 is DFQATT, CDR2 SNEGSKA (reference sequence).

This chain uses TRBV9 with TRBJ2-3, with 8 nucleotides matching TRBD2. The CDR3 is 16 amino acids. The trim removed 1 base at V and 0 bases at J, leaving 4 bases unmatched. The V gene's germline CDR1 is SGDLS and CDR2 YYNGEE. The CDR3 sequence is CASSVTSGPSTDTQYF. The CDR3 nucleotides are TGTGCCAGCAGCGTAACTAGCGGACCTAGCACAGATACGCAGTATTTT.

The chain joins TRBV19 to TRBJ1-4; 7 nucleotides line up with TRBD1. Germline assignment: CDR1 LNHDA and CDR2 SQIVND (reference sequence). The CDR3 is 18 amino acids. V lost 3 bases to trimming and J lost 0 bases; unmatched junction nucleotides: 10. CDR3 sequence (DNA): TGTGCCAGTAGTATGGCCCGGACAGGAACTTCAACTAATGAAAAACTGTTTTTT. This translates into CASSMARTGTSTNEKLFF.

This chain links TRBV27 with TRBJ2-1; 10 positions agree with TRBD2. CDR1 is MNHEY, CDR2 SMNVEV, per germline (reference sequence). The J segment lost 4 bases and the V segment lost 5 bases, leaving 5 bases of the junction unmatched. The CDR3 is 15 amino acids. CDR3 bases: TGTGCCAGCAGTGCCGGGACTAGCGCATACAATGAGCAGTTCTTC. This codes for CASSAGTSAYNEQFF.

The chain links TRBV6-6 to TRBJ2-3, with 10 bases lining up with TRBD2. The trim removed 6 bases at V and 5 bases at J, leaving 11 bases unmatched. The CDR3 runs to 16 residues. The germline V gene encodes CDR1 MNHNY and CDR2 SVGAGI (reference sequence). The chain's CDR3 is CASRPLAGNVVDTQYF. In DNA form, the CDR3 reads TGTGCCAGCAGACCACTAGCGGGAAATGTCGTAGATACGCAGTATTTT.

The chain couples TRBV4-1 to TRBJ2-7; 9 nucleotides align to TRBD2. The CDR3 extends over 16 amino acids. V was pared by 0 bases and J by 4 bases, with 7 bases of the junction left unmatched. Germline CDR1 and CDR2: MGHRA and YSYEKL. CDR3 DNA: TGCGCCAGCAGCCAAGACGTGGTAGCGGGAGTTTACGAGCAGTACTTC. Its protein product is CASSQDVVAGVYEQYF.

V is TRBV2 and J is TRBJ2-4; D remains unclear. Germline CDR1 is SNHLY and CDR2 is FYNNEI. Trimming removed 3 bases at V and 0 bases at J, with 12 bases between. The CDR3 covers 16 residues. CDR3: CASSDQESLAKNIQYF. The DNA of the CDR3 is TGTGCCAGCAGTGATCAAGAGTCGCTAGCCAAAAACATTCAGTACTTC.

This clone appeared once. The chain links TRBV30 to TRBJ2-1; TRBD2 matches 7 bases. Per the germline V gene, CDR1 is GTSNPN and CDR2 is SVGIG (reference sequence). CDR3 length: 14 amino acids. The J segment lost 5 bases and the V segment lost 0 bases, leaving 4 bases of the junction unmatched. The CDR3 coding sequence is TGTGCCTGGAGTGTAGGACTAGGACACAATGAGCAGTTCTTC. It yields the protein CAWSVGLGHNEQFF.

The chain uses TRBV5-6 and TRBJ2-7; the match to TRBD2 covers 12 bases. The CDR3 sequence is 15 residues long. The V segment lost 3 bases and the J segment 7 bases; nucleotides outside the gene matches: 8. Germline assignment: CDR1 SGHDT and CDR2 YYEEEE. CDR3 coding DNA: TGTGCCAGCAGCTCGAGACTAGCGGGAGTGAGGGAGCAGTACTTC. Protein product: CASSSRLAGVREQYF.

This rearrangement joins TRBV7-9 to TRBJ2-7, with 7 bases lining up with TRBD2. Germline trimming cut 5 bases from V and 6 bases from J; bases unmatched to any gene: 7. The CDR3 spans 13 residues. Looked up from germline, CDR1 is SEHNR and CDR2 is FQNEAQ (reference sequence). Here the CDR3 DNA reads TGTGCCAGCAGCCCGGCGGGAGAAATCGAGCAGTACTTC. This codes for CASSPAGEIEQYF.

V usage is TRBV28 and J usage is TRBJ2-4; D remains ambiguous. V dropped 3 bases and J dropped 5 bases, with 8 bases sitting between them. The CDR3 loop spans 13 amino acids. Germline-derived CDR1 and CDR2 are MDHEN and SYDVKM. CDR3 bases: TGTGCCAGCAGTTTGTTTCTTCAAAACATTCAGTACTTC. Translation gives CASSLFLQNIQYF.

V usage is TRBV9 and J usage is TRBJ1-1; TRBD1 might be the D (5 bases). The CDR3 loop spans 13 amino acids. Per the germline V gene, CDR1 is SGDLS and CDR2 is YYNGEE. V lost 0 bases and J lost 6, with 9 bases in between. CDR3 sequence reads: CASSVAGSAEAFF. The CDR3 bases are TGTGCCAGCAGCGTAGCAGGGTCCGCTGAAGCTTTCTTT.

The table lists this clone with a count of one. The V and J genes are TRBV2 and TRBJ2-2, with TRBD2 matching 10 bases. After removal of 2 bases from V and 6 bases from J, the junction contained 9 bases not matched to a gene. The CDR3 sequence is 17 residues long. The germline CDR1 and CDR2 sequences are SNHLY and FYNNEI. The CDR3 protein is CASSEPILAGVPGELFF. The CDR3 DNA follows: TGTGCCAGCAGTGAACCGATCCTAGCGGGAGTTCCCGGGGAGCTGTTTTTT.

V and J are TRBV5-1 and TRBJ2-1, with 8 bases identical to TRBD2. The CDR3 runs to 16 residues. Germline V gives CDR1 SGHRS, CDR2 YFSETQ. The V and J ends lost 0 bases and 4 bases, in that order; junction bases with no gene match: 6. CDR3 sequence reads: CASSLVGRGPYNEQFF. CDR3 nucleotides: TGCGCCAGCAGCTTGGTCGGGAGGGGTCCATACAATGAGCAGTTCTTC.

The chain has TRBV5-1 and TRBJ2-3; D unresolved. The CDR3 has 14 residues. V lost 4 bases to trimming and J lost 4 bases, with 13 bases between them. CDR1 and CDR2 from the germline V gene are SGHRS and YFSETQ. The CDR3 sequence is CASSPRLFSDTQYF. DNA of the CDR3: TGCGCCAGCAGCCCCCGTTTATTCTCAGATACGCAGTATTTT.

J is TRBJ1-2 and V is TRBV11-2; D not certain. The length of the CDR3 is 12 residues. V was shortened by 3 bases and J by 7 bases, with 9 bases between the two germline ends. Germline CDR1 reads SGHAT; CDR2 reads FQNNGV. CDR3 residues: CASSFHGVGYTF. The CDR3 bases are TGTGCCAGCAGCTTTCATGGAGTTGGCTACACCTTC.